The clone carrying this TCR beta chain was detected only once. Trimming pared 2 bases from V and 8 bases from J, leaving 14 bases between. CDR1 and CDR2 from the germline V gene are SGHAT and FQNNGV. The CDR3 contains 14 residues. This record belongs to a study of blood T cell repertoires in COVID-19. About the study: Samples came from the United States, Italy and Spain, spanning acute and convalescent COVID-19. The cDNA or gDNA used as material had been derived from T cells, B-cell-depleted T cells, or PBMCs.

Study processing details: Reference gene primer amplification in the assay estimated nucleated cell counts. Sequencing used immunoSEQ multiplex PCR; TCRdb keeps in-frame clones, though not all of them. That table supplies the V and J calls and clone size; D and trimming were determined from the DNA. The table has about 220,000 clones, 82% seen once; the top ten hold around 3.3%. Sequenced: peripheral blood. V gene TRBV11-2 combines with J gene TRBJ2-3; D call uncertain. This clonotype originated in an elderly woman with acute or convalescent COVID-19. CDR3 loop: CASSLQSELVTQYF. CDR3 DNA: TGTGCCAGCAGCTTACAAAGTGAGTTGGTTACGCAGTATTTT.